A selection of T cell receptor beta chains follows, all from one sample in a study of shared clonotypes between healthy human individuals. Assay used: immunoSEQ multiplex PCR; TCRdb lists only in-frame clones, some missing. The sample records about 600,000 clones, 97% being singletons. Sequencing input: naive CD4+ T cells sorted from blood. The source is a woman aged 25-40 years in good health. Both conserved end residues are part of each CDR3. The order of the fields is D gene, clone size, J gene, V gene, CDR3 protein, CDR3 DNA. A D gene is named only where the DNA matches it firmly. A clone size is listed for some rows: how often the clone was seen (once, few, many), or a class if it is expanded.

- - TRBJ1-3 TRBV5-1 CASSLGKERVTGNTIYF TGCGCCAGCAGCTTGGGGAAAGAGAGGGTAACTGGAAACACCATATATTTT
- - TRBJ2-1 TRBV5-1 CASSLDPAGTNNEQFF TGCGCCAGCAGCTTGGATCCCGCGGGAACCAACAATGAGCAGTTCTTC
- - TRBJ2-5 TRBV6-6 CASSQGTQETQYF TGTGCCAGCAGTCAAGGGACCCAAGAGACCCAGTACTTC
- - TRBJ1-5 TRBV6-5 CASSYSSRVDQPQHF TGTGCCAGCAGTTACTCGAGTCGGGTGGATCAGCCCCAGCATTTT
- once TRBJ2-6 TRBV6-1 CASSEILSGANVLTF TGTGCCAGCAGTGAAATTCTGTCTGGGGCCAACGTCCTGACTTTC
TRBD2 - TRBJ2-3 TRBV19 CASSWGTYGRRADTQYF TGTGCCAGTAGTTGGGGGACCTACGGGAGGCGCGCAGATACGCAGTATTTT
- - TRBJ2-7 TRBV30 CAGGQSYEQYF TGTGCCGGGGGACAATCGTACGAGCAGTACTTC
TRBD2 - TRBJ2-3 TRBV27 CASSRTRTSGGGDTQYF TGTGCCAGCAGTCGCACCCGAACTAGCGGGGGGGGAGATACGCAGTATTTT
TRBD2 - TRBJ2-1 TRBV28 CASNLAGGGSYNEQFF TGTGCCAGCAACCTAGCGGGAGGGGGCTCCTACAATGAGCAGTTCTTC
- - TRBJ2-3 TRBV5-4 CASTSGSSTDTQYF TGTGCCAGCACCTCGGGCTCCTCCACAGATACGCAGTATTTT